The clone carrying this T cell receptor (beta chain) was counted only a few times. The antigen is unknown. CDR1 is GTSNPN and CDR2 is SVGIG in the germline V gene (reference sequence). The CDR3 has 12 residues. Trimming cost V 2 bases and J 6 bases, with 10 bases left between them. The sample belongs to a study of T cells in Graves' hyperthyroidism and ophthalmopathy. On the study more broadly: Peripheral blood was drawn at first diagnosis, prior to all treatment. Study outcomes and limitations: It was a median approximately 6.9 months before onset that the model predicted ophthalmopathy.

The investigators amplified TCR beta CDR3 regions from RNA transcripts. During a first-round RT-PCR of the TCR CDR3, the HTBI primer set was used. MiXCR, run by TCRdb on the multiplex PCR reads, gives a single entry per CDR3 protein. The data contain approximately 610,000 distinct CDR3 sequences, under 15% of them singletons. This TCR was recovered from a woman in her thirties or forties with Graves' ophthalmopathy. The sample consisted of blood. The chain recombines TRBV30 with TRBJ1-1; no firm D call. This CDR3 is CAWSRVDSEAFF. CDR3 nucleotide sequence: TGTGCCTGGAGTAGGGTTGATTCTGAAGCTTTCTTT.